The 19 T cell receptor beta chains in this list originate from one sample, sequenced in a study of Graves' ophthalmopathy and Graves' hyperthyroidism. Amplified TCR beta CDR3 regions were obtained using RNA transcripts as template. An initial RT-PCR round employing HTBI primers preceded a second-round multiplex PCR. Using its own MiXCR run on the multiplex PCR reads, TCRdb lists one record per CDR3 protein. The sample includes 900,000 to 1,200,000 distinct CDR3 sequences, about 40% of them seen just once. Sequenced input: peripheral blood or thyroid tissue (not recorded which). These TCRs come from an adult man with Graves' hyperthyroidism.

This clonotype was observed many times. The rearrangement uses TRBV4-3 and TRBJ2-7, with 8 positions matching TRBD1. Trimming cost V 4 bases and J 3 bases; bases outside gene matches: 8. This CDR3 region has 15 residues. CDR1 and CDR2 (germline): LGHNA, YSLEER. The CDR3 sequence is CASSPETGVVYEQYF. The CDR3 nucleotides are TGCGCCAGCAGCCCGGAGACAGGGGTTGTCTACGAGCAGTACTTC.

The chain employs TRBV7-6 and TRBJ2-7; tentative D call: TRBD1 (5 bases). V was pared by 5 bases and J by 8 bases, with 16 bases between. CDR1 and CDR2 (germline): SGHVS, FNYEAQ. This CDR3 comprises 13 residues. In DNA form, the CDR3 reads TGTGCCAGCAGCCAAGTCCAGGGAAGTCAGCAGTACTTC. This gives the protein CASSQVQGSQQYF.

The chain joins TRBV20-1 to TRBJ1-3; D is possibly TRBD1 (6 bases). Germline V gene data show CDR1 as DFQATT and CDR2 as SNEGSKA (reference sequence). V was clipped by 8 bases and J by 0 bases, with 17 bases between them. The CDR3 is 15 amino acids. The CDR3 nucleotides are TGCAGTACTGGGGGGGGGGGCCCCTCTGGAAACACCATATATTTT. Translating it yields CSTGGGGPSGNTIYF.

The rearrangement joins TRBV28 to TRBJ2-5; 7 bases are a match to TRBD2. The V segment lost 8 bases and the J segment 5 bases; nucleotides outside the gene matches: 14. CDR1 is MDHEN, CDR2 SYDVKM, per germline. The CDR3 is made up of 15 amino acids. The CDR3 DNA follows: TGTGCCAGCGCGCCCGTAGCGGCCGGGAGGGAGACCCAGTACTTC. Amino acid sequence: CASAPVAAGRETQYF.

The CDR3 protein is CSGQQDRDEKLFF. In DNA, the CDR3 is TGCAGCGGTCAACAGGACAGGGACGAAAAACTGTTTTTT. The chain couples TRBV29-1 to TRBJ1-4; 8 bases are shared with TRBD1. V was pared by 7 bases and J by 8 bases, with 9 bases of the junction left unmatched. From germline, CDR1 is SQVTM and CDR2 ANQGSEA. This CDR3 is 13 amino acids long.

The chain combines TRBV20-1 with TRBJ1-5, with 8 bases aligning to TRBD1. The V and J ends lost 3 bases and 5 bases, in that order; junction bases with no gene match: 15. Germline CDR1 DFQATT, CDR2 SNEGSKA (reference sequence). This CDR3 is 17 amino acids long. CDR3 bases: TGCAGTGCTAGGGCCCCCGACAGGGGTCGTTCTTATCAGCCCCAGCATTTT. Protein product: CSARAPDRGRSYQPQHF.

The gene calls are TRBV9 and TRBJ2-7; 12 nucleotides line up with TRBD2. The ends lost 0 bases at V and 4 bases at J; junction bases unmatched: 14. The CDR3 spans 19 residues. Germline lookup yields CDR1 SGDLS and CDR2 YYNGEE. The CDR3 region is CASSVGETSGRRIRYEQYF. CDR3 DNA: TGTGCCAGCAGCGTAGGTGAGACTAGCGGGAGACGGATTAGGTACGAGCAGTACTTC.

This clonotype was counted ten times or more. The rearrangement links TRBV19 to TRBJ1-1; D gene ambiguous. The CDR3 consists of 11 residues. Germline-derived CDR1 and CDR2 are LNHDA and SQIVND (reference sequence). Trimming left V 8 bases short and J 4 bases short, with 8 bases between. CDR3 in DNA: TGTGCCAGTGGAGGTTTCACTGAAGCTTTCTTT. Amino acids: CASGGFTEAFF. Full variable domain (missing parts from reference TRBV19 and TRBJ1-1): DGGITQSPKYLFRKEGQNVTLSCEQNLNHDAMYWYRQDPGQGLRLIYYSQIVNDFQKGDIAEGYSVSREKKESFPLTVTSAQKNPTAFYLCASGGFTEAFFGQGTRLTVV.

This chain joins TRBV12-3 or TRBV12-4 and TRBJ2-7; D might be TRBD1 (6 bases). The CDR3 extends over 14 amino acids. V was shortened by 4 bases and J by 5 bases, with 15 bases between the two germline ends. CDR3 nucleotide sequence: TGTGCCAGCAGTTCCGGACAGTCGTCCAACGAGCAGTACTTC. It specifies CASSSGQSSNEQYF.

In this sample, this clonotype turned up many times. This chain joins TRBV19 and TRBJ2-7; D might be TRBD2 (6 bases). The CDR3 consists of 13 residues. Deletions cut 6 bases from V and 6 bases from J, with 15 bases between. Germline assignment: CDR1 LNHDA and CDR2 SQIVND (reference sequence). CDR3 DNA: TGTGCCAGTAGCAGAGGAGGGTTGGGCGAGCAGTACTTC. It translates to CASSRGGLGEQYF.

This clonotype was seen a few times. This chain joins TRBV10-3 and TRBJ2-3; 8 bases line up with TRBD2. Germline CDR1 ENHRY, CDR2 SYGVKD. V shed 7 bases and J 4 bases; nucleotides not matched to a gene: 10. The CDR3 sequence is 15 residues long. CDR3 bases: TGTGCCATCACCGAGAGCGGGAGTTGGGCAGATACGCAGTATTTT. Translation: CAITESGSWADTQYF.

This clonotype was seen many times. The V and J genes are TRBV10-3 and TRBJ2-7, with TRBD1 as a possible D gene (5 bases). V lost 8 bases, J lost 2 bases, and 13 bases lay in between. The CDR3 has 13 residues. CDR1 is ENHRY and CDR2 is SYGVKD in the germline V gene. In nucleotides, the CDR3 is TGTGCCATCCACCGTAAGGGGACCTACGAGCAGTACTTC. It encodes CAIHRKGTYEQYF.

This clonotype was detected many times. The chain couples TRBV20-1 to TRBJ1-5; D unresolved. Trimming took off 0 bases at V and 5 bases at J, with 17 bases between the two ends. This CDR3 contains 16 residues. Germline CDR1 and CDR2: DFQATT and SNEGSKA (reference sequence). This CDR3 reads CSARDRLLGFDQPQHF. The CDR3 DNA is TGCAGTGCTAGAGATCGTTTATTGGGGTTTGATCAGCCCCAGCATTTT.

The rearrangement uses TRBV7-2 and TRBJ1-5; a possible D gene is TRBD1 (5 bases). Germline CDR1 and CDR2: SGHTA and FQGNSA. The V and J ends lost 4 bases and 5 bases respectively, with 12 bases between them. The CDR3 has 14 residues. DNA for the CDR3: TGTGCCAGCAGCTCCTACAGGAGAGATCAGCCCCAGCATTTT. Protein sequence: CASSSYRRDQPQHF.

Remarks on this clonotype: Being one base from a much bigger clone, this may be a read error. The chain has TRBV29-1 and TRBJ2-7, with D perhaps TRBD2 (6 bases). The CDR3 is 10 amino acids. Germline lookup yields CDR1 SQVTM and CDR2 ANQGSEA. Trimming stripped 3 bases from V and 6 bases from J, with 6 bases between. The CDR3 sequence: CSVEGGEQYF. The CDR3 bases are TGCAGCGTTGAGGGGGGCGAGCAGTACTTC.

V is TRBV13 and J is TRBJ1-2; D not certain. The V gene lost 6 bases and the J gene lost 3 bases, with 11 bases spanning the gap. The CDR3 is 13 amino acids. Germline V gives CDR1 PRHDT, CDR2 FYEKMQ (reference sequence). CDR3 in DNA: TGTGCCAGCAGGCCCTCCTACTACTATGGCTACACCTTC. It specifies CASRPSYYYGYTF.

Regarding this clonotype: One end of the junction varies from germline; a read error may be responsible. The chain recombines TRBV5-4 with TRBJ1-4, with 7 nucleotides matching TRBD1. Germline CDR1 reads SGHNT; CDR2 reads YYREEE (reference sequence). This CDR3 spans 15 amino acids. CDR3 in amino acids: CASSLRGRFPEKLFF. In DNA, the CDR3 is TGTGCCAGCAGCTTAAGGGGGCGTTTTCCTGAAAAACTCTTTTTT.

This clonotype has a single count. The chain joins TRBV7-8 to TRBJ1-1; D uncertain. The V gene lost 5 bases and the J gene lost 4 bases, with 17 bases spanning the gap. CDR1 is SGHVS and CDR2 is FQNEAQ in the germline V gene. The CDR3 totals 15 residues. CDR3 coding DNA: TGTGCCAGCAGCCTCAGCTCCGTTTGGGGCACTGAAGCTTTCTTT. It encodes CASSLSSVWGTEAFF.

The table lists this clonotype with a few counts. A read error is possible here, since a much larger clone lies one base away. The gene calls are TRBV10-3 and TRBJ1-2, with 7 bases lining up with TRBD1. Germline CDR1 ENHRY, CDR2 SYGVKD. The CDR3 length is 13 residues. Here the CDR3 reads CATSVGDSYGYTF. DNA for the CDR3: TGTGCCACCAGTGTCGGGGACAGCTATGGCTACACCTTC.